A selection of T cell receptor beta chains follows, all from one sample in a study of OX40 agonist ivuxolimab in advanced cancers. Sequenced by immunoSEQ multiplex PCR; TCRdb stores in-frame clones only, minus some. The table has 90,000 to 95,000 clones, roughly 86% seen once; the top ten hold more than 4%. Sequenced material: CD4+ or CD8+ T cells sorted from blood, taken in a trial of the OX40 agonist ivuxolimab. These receptors all come from an adult with an advanced solid tumor such as melanoma, head and neck, liver or kidney cancer. Both conserved end residues are part of each CDR3. The D gene is left open where the match is weak. The size of a clone is reported for some rows only, either as once, few or many, or as a class for expanded clones.

>-|TRBJ2-6|-|TRBV7-2
TGTGCCAGCAGCTCTAGGGGGTCGGGAGCCAACTCTGGGGCCAACGTCCTGACTTTC
CASSSRGSGANSGANVLTF
>-|TRBJ2-7|-|TRBV19
TGTGCCAGTAGTATGACCATGGGGGCGAGTAGCGAGCAGTACTTC
CASSMTMGASSEQYF
>-|TRBJ1-2|-|TRBV6-5
TGTGCCAGCAGTGAAGACCGGAACTATGGCTACACCTTC
CASSEDRNYGYTF
>TRBD2|TRBJ2-5|-|TRBV15
TGTGCCACCAGCAGAGGGGGGGGACTAGAGATACAAGAGACCCAGTACTTC
CATSRGGGLEIQETQYF
>-|TRBJ2-1|once|TRBV18
TGTGCCAGCTCACCAAGCGCCGGGAGTATGAGTCATGAGCAGTTCTTC
CASSPSAGSMSHEQFF
>-|TRBJ1-2|-|TRBV5-1
TGCGCCAGCAGTTACGATGGGGGCCGATATGGCTACACCTTC
CASSYDGGRYGYTF
>TRBD2|TRBJ2-3|-|TRBV10-1
TGCGCCAGCACTAGCGGATTCACAGATACGCAGTATTTT
CASTSGFTDTQYF
>TRBD1|TRBJ1-1|-|TRBV19
TGTGCCAGTAGTATGCTGGCGGGACAGAGGAACACTGAAGCTTTCTTT
CASSMLAGQRNTEAFF
>TRBD2|TRBJ2-3|-|TRBV6-1
TGTGCCAGCAGTGAAGGGTCTAGCGGGAAAGGAAGTATCAGATCAGATACGCAGTATTTT
CASSEGSSGKGSIRSDTQYF
>TRBD1|TRBJ1-2|-|TRBV15
TGTGCCACCAGCAGAGATCCCCGGACAGGGGTAGAATATGGCTACACCTTC
CATSRDPRTGVEYGYTF
>-|TRBJ1-5|-|TRBV5-1
TGCGCCAGCAGTCAGGGGTTAGGCAATCAGCCCCAGCATTTT
CASSQGLGNQPQHF
>-|TRBJ1-2|once|TRBV4-1
TGCGCCAGCAGCCAAGACAGCTTTAACTATGGCTACACCTTC
CASSQDSFNYGYTF